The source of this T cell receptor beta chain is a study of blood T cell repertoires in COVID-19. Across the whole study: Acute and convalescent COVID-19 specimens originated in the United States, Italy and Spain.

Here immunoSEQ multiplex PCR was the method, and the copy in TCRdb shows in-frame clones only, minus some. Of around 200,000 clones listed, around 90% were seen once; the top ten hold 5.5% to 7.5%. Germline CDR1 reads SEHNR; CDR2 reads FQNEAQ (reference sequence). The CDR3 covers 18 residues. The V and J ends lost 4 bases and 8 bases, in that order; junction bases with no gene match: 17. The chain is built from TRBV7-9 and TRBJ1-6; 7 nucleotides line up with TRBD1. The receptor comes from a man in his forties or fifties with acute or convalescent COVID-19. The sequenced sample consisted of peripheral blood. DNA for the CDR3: TGTGCCAGCAGCTCTACTACCCGTACCGGGACAGCTTATTCACCCCTCCACTTT. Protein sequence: CASSSTTRTGTAYSPLHF.